The source of this T cell receptor beta chain is a study of cytomegalovirus exposure and HLA in healthy donors. As for the study in general: The 100 to 150 validation repertoires were reported in a later analysis to have been generated on the same platform as the roughly 670 first-cohort repertoires. Study-wide findings and caveats: The TCR clusters that emerged in the first cohort tended, a later analysis found, to co-occur in the approximately 110 validation repertoires. The authors listed approximately 160 TCR beta chains as cytomegalovirus-associated.

Remarks on this clone: The antigen is not known. This sample also contains other DNA sequences that code for the same CDR3.

The method was immunoSEQ multiplex PCR; TCRdb's version includes in-frame clones alone and lacks a portion of them. The sample contains around 69,000 clones, under 96% of which appear only once. While the first cohort had around 700 subjects, the donors belonged to the separate validation cohort of over a hundred subjects. V lost 2 bases and J 0 bases, leaving 8 bases between the germline ends. CDR1 and CDR2 from the germline V gene are MNHEY and SVGAGI. The CDR3 extends over 15 amino acids. Source material: PBMCs. This TCR was sampled from a woman aged 18-35 years in good health and CMV-seropositive. The V gene is TRBV6-5, the J gene TRBJ2-1; D is ambiguous. Here the CDR3 DNA reads TGTGCCAGCAGTTACCATCCGAGCTCCTACAATGAGCAGTTCTTC. Residues: CASSYHPSSYNEQFF.